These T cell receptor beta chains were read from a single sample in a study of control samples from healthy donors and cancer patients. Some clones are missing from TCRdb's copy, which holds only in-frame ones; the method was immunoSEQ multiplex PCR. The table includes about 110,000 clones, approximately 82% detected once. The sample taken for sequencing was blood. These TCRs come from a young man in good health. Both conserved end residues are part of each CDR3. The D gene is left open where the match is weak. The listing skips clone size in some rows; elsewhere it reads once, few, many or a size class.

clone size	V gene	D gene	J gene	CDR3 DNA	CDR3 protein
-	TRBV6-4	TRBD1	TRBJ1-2	TGTGCCAGCCGAGGGCGGGACAGGGCGAACTATGGCTACACCTTC	CASRGRDRANYGYTF
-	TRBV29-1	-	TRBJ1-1	TGCAGCGTTGTCGGCAGACCCTTGAACACTGAAGCTTTCTTT	CSVVGRPLNTEAFF
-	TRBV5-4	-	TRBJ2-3	TGTGCCAGCAGCTTACGGATAGGGGGGGGCACAGATACGCAGTATTTT	CASSLRIGGGTDTQYF
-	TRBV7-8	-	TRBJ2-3	TGTGCCAGCAGCTTAGTTGACTCTAGCACAGATACGCAGTATTTT	CASSLVDSSTDTQYF
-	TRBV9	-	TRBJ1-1	TGTGCCAGCAGCGTTGATCTACGTGGGTCGAACACTGAAGCTTTCTTT	CASSVDLRGSNTEAFF
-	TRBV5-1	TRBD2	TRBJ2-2	TGCGCCAGCAGCCAATACACACGGTCCATCTCGGTCGGGACTAGCGGGGGTCGGGAGCTGTTTTTT	CASSQYTRSISVGTSGGRELFF
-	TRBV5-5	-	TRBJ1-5	TGTGCCAGCAGCTTTACCCCAGGGGAGATGGGCAATCAGCCCCAGCATTTT	CASSFTPGEMGNQPQHF
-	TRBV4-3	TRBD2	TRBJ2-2	TGCGCCAGCAGCCCAGCTAGCGGCCCAAACACCGGGGAGCTGTTTTTT	CASSPASGPNTGELFF
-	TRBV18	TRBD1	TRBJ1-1	TGTGCCAGCTCACGACAGGGGAACACTGAAGCTTTCTTT	CASSRQGNTEAFF
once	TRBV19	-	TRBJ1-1	TGTGCCAGTATCCCGGACAGCTACACTGAAGCTTTCTTT	CASIPDSYTEAFF
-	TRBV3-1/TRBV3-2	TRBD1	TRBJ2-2	TGTGCCAGCAGACAGGGGGCCGGGGCCGGGGAGCTGTTTTTT	CASRQGAGAGELFF
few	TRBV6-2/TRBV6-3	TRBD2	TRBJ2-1	TGTGCCAGCAGTCGGACTAGCGGGAGTTACAATGAGCAGTTCTTC	CASSRTSGSYNEQFF